A single sample gave rise to the 3 T cell receptor beta chains below, sequenced in a study of identifying expanded T cells in peripheral blood. Method: immunoSEQ multiplex PCR; TCRdb's copy keeps in-frame clones and lacks some. The data contain approximately 100,000 clones, around 88% of them singletons. Sequenced sample: blood. These receptors came from a person aged 18-69 years in good health.

V gene TRBV7-8 combines with J gene TRBJ2-5; tentative D call: TRBD1 (5 bases). The CDR3 consists of 13 residues. Per the germline V gene, CDR1 is SGHVS and CDR2 is FQNEAQ. V was trimmed by 1 base and J by 4 bases, leaving 7 bases between them. The CDR3 DNA reads as TGTGCCAGCAGCTTAGGGGGCGTAGAGACCCAGTACTTC. Protein: CASSLGGVETQYF.

The chain employs TRBV15 and TRBJ2-7; 8 positions match TRBD1. Per germline, CDR1 LNHNV and CDR2 YYDKDF (reference sequence). With V trimmed by 3 bases and J by 7 bases, 11 bases remained unmatched. This CDR3 has 15 amino acids. CDR3 sequence: CATSSWGTGESEQYF. CDR3 sequence (DNA): TGTGCCACCAGCAGCTGGGGGACAGGAGAAAGTGAGCAGTACTTC.

The chain combines TRBV5-1 with TRBJ1-5; the match to TRBD1 covers 11 bases. The CDR3 runs to 18 residues. V was clipped by 0 bases and J by 5 bases; unmatched bases: 10. Per germline, CDR1 SGHRS and CDR2 YFSETQ. CDR3 sequence: CASSLEPGGTGGYQPQHF. The CDR3 DNA reads TGCGCCAGCAGCTTGGAACCGGGCGGGACAGGGGGTTATCAGCCCCAGCATTTT.